The present T cell receptor beta chain was sequenced within a study of T cell responses to AZD1222 COVID-19 vaccine. The study, taken as a whole, reports: When two AZD1222 doses had been given, Spike-specific TCR breadth and depth rose. Donors were largely white British and mainly female; clonal diversity was possibly underestimated.

Germline CDR1 and CDR2: SGHTA and FQGNSA. The CDR3 contains 16 residues. Trimming shortened V by 0 bases and J by 0 bases, and 10 bases separated the two germline ends. The protocol was immunoSEQ multiplex PCR, while the TCRdb copy is restricted to in-frame clones and leaves out a portion. The sample totals 150,000 or so clones. Note on this clone: Its antigen remains unknown.

Sequenced sample: peripheral blood. The chain carries TRBV7-2 and TRBJ2-3; D unclear. This sequence was found in an adult in good health. CDR3 amino acids: CASSLAGPTSTDTQYF. The CDR3 DNA is TGTGCCAGCAGCTTAGCCGGCCCAACTAGCACAGATACGCAGTATTTT.